Below, 23 T cell receptor beta chains from the same sample are listed, as sequenced in a study of OX40 agonist ivuxolimab in advanced cancers. Sequencing used immunoSEQ multiplex PCR; TCRdb keeps in-frame clones, though not all of them. The table lists 55,000 to 90,000 clones, about 90% of them singletons. Sequenced material: CD4+ or CD8+ T cells sorted from blood, taken in a trial of the OX40 agonist ivuxolimab. These receptors were collected from an adult with an advanced solid tumor such as melanoma, head and neck, liver or kidney cancer.

This clone has a handful of counts. The V call is TRBV6-5, the J call TRBJ1-2; TRBD1 matches 7 bases. CDR3 length: 12 amino acids. V was clipped by 5 bases and J by 6 bases; unmatched bases: 3. CDR1 is MNHEY, CDR2 SVGAGI, per germline. The CDR3 DNA follows: TGTGCCAGCAGTGAAGACAGGGATGGCTACACCTTC. Translation gives CASSEDRDGYTF.

The chain links TRBV7-2 to TRBJ2-5, with D possibly TRBD2 on 6 matching bases. The J call is in doubt because the DNA end fits TRBJ2-7 better. The germline V gene has CDR1 SGHTA and CDR2 FQGNSA. CDR3 size: 15 residues. CDR3 sequence reads: CASSWKGGGSYEQYF. DNA of the CDR3: TGTGCCAGCAGTTGGAAGGGAGGCGGAAGCTACGAGCAGTACTTC.

CDR3 sequence reads: CAISALAGGSNEQFF. CDR3 in DNA: TGTGCCATCAGTGCTCTGGCGGGAGGGTCCAATGAGCAGTTCTTC. The V and J genes are TRBV10-3 and TRBJ2-1, with 9 bases matching TRBD2. Germline V gives CDR1 ENHRY, CDR2 SYGVKD. This CDR3 contains 15 residues. Trimming took 4 bases from V and 6 from J; bases not matched to a gene: 7.

This chain links TRBV19 with TRBJ1-5; D call uncertain. V lost 3 bases and J 4 bases, leaving 10 bases between the germline ends. Germline assignment: CDR1 LNHDA and CDR2 SQIVND (reference sequence). The CDR3 loop spans 14 amino acids. The chain's CDR3 is CASSMSPANQPQHF. Here the CDR3 DNA reads TGTGCCAGTAGTATGAGCCCAGCAAATCAGCCCCAGCATTTT.

The chain couples TRBV5-1 to TRBJ1-6; D is unclear. The V gene lost 0 bases and the J gene lost 6 bases, with 10 bases spanning the gap. CDR1 is SGHRS and CDR2 is YFSETQ in the germline V gene. The CDR3 has 15 amino acids. CDR3 DNA sequence: TGCGCCAGCAGCTTGGAGTCGACATCTAATTCACCCCTCCACTTT. This gives the protein CASSLESTSNSPLHF.

The CDR3 region has the DNA TGTGCCAGCAGGAGCGGGAGGGCAGATACGCAGTATTTT. Translating gives CASRSGRADTQYF. V gene TRBV6-4 combines with J gene TRBJ2-3, with 10 nucleotides matching TRBD2. The CDR3 spans 13 residues. Germline-derived CDR1 and CDR2 are MRHNA and SNTAGT. With V trimmed by 6 bases and J by 4 bases, 1 base remained unmatched.

The V call is TRBV7-2, the J call TRBJ2-5; 9 nucleotides align to TRBD2. This CDR3 has 18 amino acids. The ends lost 2 bases at V and 1 base at J; junction bases unmatched: 11. From germline, CDR1 is SGHTA and CDR2 FQGNSA. The CDR3 loop reads CASSLSSSSGASQETQYF. DNA of the CDR3: TGTGCCAGCAGCTTATCCTCATCTAGCGGGGCCTCCCAAGAGACCCAGTACTTC. The full variable domain, in which reference TRBV7-2 and TRBJ2-5 provide the parts outside the CDR3, is GAGVSQSPSNKVTEKGKDVELRCDPISGHTALYWYRQSLGQGLEFLIYFQGNSAPDKSGLPSDRFSAERTGGSVSTLTIQRTQQEDSAVYLCASSLSSSSGASQETQYFGPGTRLLVL.

The genes are TRBV2 and TRBJ2-5; weak D call: TRBD1 (5 bases). The J call may be wrong; the DNA end is better matched by TRBJ2-7. Germline CDR1 reads SNHLY; CDR2 reads FYNNEI. The CDR3 length is 13 residues. The chain's CDR3 is CASRMDTSYEQYF. In nucleotides, the CDR3 is TGTGCCAGCAGAATGGACACCTCCTACGAGCAGTACTTC.

This chain joins TRBV9 and TRBJ1-3; 7 bases agree with TRBD1. Germline trimming cut 3 bases from V and 4 bases from J; bases unmatched to any gene: 4. The CDR3 runs to 14 residues. Germline-derived CDR1 and CDR2 are SGDLS and YYNGEE. The CDR3 DNA reads as TGTGCCAGCAGCGATGGACAGGAAGGAAACACCATATATTTT. Translating gives CASSDGQEGNTIYF.

The rearrangement joins TRBV5-1 to TRBJ2-1; 8 nucleotides agree with TRBD2. CDR3 size: 17 residues. The germline V gene encodes CDR1 SGHRS and CDR2 YFSETQ. The V and J ends lost 0 bases and 9 bases, in that order; junction bases with no gene match: 14. CDR3 DNA: TGCGCCAGCAGCTTGGGCGGGACTAGTAGGGGCTATGGTGAGCAGTTCTTC. It is translated as CASSLGGTSRGYGEQFF.

Notes on this clone: One junction end does not reproduce the germline sequence, and a read error may be involved. The CDR3 sequence is CSVEEGAANYGYTF. CDR3 bases: TGCAGCGTCGAAGAGGGGGCAGCTAACTATGGCTACACCTTC. This chain connects TRBV29-1 to TRBJ1-2, with 7 nucleotides matching TRBD1. The CDR3 runs 14 residues. In germline, CDR1 is SQVTM, CDR2 ANQGSEA.

The chain carries TRBV12-2 and TRBJ2-1; the D call TRBD2 from the table was never checked on the DNA. TRBV12-2 is classified as a pseudogene. The CDR3 totals 18 residues. The CDR3 region has the DNA TGTGCAAGTCGCTTATGGTGCAGCGGCCCTCCGGGTTACAATGAGCAGTTCTTC. Translation: CASRLWCSGPPGYNEQFF.

V usage is TRBV28 and J usage is TRBJ2-1; unclear D gene. V dropped 3 bases and J dropped 7 bases, with 13 bases sitting between them. The germline gives CDR1 MDHEN, CDR2 SYDVKM. CDR3 length equals 14 residues. The CDR3 DNA is TGTGCCAGCAGTTTCGGACCAGCAAGGAATGAGCAGTTCTTC. As protein: CASSFGPARNEQFF.

V and J are TRBV6-5 and TRBJ2-7, with TRBD1 as a possible D gene (6 bases). Trimming stripped 1 base from V and 2 bases from J, with 9 bases between. Germline CDR1 reads MNHEY; CDR2 reads SVGAGI. The CDR3 contains 14 residues. Here the CDR3 reads CASSYFGQTYEQYF. The CDR3 nucleotides are TGTGCCAGCAGTTACTTCGGACAGACCTACGAGCAGTACTTC.

The CDR3 here is CASSARTGFQETQYF. In DNA, the CDR3 is TGTGCCAGCAGCGCCCGGACAGGATTTCAAGAGACCCAGTACTTC. The chain is built from TRBV9 and TRBJ2-5; 7 nucleotides align to TRBD1. The ends lost 3 bases at V and 2 bases at J; junction bases unmatched: 7. CDR1 is SGDLS, CDR2 YYNGEE, per germline. The CDR3 contains 15 residues.

CDR3: CASMREGGTEAFF. In nucleotides, the CDR3 is TGCGCCAGCATGCGTGAGGGTGGCACTGAAGCTTTCTTT. The chain links TRBV5-1 to TRBJ1-1; D gene uncertain. From germline, CDR1 is SGHRS and CDR2 YFSETQ. Trimming stripped 6 bases from V and 4 bases from J, with 13 bases between. The CDR3 runs 13 residues.

This chain connects TRBV5-4 to TRBJ2-6; D uncertain. The ends were cut back, 4 bases at V and 0 bases at J, with 11 bases in the middle. This CDR3 is built from 16 residues. Germline CDR1 and CDR2: SGHNT and YYREEE (reference sequence). The CDR3 is CASSPSRNSGANVLTF. The DNA of the CDR3 is TGTGCCAGCAGCCCTTCACGTAACTCTGGGGCCAACGTCCTGACTTTC.

V is TRBV18 and J is TRBJ2-7, with 8 bases aligning to TRBD1. V lost 8 bases to trimming and J lost 5 bases; unmatched junction nucleotides: 8. CDR1 and CDR2 (germline): KGHSH, LQKENI. The CDR3 totals 13 residues. The DNA for the CDR3 is TGTGCCAGCGGTACCGGGACAGGTAACGAGCAGTACTTC. The encoded protein is CASGTGTGNEQYF.

The rearrangement uses TRBV6-5 and TRBJ2-7, with 9 positions matching TRBD2. Germline trimming cut 6 bases from V and 5 bases from J; bases unmatched to any gene: 11. Germline values: CDR1 MNHEY, CDR2 SVGAGI. The CDR3 is 15 residues long. CDR3: CASRTRLAGKDEQYF. The CDR3 DNA reads as TGTGCCAGCAGAACGCGTCTAGCGGGAAAGGACGAGCAGTACTTC.

This clone was recorded a few times. This chain joins TRBV5-1 and TRBJ2-2; D is undetermined. Trimming shortened V by 0 bases and J by 9 bases, and 12 bases separated the two germline ends. CDR1 is SGHRS and CDR2 is YFSETQ in the germline V gene. The CDR3 is 14 residues long. The CDR3 protein is CASSLGPDVRELFF. In DNA, the CDR3 is TGCGCCAGCAGCTTGGGGCCTGACGTTCGGGAGCTGTTTTTT.

This clone was detected only a few times. This chain joins TRBV7-2 and TRBJ2-7; D is undetermined. Germline assignment: CDR1 SGHTA and CDR2 FQGNSA. The CDR3 contains 14 residues. V lost 4 bases to trimming and J lost 3 bases, with 13 bases between them. The CDR3 DNA reads as TGTGCCAGCAGCTACTCGGTACAGAGCTACGAGCAGTACTTC. Translation gives CASSYSVQSYEQYF.

V is TRBV7-9 and J is TRBJ1-4; a weak D match, TRBD1 (5 bases). V shed 1 base and J shed 7 bases, with 13 bases lying between them. This CDR3 has 15 amino acids. The V gene's germline CDR1 is SEHNR and CDR2 FQNEAQ (reference sequence). The CDR3 region has the DNA TGTGCCAGCAGCTTAGAGGGGACGCATCCTGAAAAACTGTTTTTT. This encodes CASSLEGTHPEKLFF.

The J gene is TRBJ2-7, the V gene TRBV6-5, with TRBD1 as a possible D gene (5 bases). The germline CDR1 and CDR2 sequences are MNHEY and SVGAGI. Trimming shortened V by 5 bases and J by 5 bases, and 7 bases separated the two germline ends. The CDR3 runs 11 residues. The CDR3: CASSEQDEQYF. For the CDR3, the DNA is TGTGCCAGCAGTGAACAGGACGAGCAGTACTTC.